This record covers a single T cell receptor beta chain. The target antigen is unknown. It was with 60 Vbeta and 13 Jbeta primers that the PCR ran. In the authors' methods: The count from a later analysis was tens of millions of unique TCR beta chains, 9.5 million to 13 million of them shared. TCRdb keeps only in-frame clones here, not all; method: immunoSEQ multiplex PCR. For V, J and clone size, that table is used; D and trimming come from the DNA. In the table there are tens of thousands of clones, about four fifths of which are singletons. This specimen belongs to a study of cytomegalovirus exposure and HLA in healthy donors. V was pared by 0 bases and J by 3 bases, with 7 bases between. The CDR3 is 14 residues long. Germline V gene data show CDR1 as SGHNT and CDR2 as YYREEE (reference sequence). Study-level findings and limits: As a later analysis showed, a missense DCLRE1C variant was linked to trimming of TCR beta V- and J-genes. According to an earlier analysis, most TCR beta V segments yielded productive rearrangements about 87% or about 30% of the time.

The source of this sequence is a man between 18 and 29 years old in good health and CMV-seropositive. Specimen: PBMCs. This sequence joins TRBV5-4 and TRBJ1-5; the D is unclear. CDR3 DNA sequence: TGTGCCAGCAGCTTGGCCGGGGTCAATCAGCCCCAGCATTTT. It specifies CASSLAGVNQPQHF.